The 21 T cell receptor beta chains listed next were all sequenced from one sample in a study of cytomegalovirus exposure and HLA in healthy donors (dated by TCRdb to between 2016 and 2019). The method behind the library was the immunoSEQ multiplex PCR assay. A mixture of 60 forward primers for TCR Vbeta segments and 13 reverse primers for TCR Jbeta segments was used in the multiplex PCR. TCRdb obtained this table from immuneACCESS and retained in-frame rearrangements with V and J assigned. These tables miss some clones; where compared with another copy, unresolved V genes account for less than half of the shortfall, and the remainder is unexplained. The sample has about 180,000 clones on record, over 70% of them singletons. In total, the top ten clones hold about 2.9% of the sample. The sample was PBMCs. The receptor set was obtained from a male donor in good health and CMV-seronegative.

The J gene is TRBJ1-5, the V gene TRBV30, with 7 nucleotides matching TRBD1. The J segment lost 4 bases and the V segment lost 2 bases, leaving 11 bases of the junction unmatched. Germline CDR1 GTSNPN, CDR2 SVGIG (reference sequence). The CDR3 has 16 residues. CDR3 in amino acids: CAWSTRSGQLNQPQHF. CDR3 sequence (DNA): TGTGCCTGGAGTACTAGATCGGGACAGTTGAATCAGCCCCAGCATTTT.

This chain links TRBV27 with TRBJ1-2; a possible D gene is TRBD1 (6 bases). Germline CDR1 MNHEY, CDR2 SMNVEV (reference sequence). The CDR3 totals 15 residues. V was shortened by 8 bases and J by 7 bases, with 23 bases between the two germline ends. The CDR3 sequence: CASRPLTGISCGYTF. For the CDR3, the DNA is TGTGCCAGCCGGCCCCTAACAGGGATTTCCTGTGGCTACACCTTC.

This rearrangement joins TRBV28 to TRBJ2-2; D is uncertain. Germline CDR1 reads MDHEN; CDR2 reads SYDVKM. CDR3 size: 16 residues. V lost 2 bases and J lost 1, with 11 bases in between. CDR3 region: CASSLRLNRNTGELFF. DNA of the CDR3: TGTGCCAGCAGTTTACGGCTCAACAGGAACACCGGGGAGCTGTTTTTT.

This rearrangement joins TRBV6-1 to TRBJ2-3, with D possibly being TRBD2 (6 bases). V was shortened by 5 bases and J by 0 bases, with 9 bases between the two germline ends. Per germline, CDR1 MNHNS and CDR2 SASEGT. CDR3 length equals 14 residues. CDR3 sequence reads: CASSRDFSTDTQYF. The CDR3 bases are TGTGCCAGCAGTCGGGACTTTAGCACAGATACGCAGTATTTT.

V gene TRBV5-1 combines with J gene TRBJ1-1; TRBD1 agrees at 7 bases. This CDR3 has 15 amino acids. V was pared by 2 bases and J by 1 base, with 5 bases of the junction left unmatched. Germline V lookup: CDR1 SGHRS, CDR2 YFSETQ. CDR3 loop: CASSFTGVSNTEAFF. The CDR3 DNA is TGCGCCAGCAGCTTTACAGGGGTCTCGAACACTGAAGCTTTCTTT.

The count of this clone is one. V usage is TRBV20-1 and J usage is TRBJ1-5; D might be TRBD1 (5 bases). The V end lost 7 bases, the J end lost 2 bases, and 6 bases lay between the germline ends. This CDR3 is built from 11 residues. The germline CDR1 and CDR2 sequences are DFQATT and SNEGSKA (reference sequence). The CDR3 DNA reads TGCAGTGTAGGGGGCAATCAGCCCCAGCATTTT. This codes for CSVGGNQPQHF.

The rearrangement links TRBV27 to TRBJ1-1; D is ambiguous. This CDR3 comprises 15 residues. The germline gives CDR1 MNHEY, CDR2 SMNVEV (reference sequence). The germline V and J ends were trimmed by 6 bases and 1 base, with 15 bases remaining between them. CDR3 residues: CASSSHPAGNTEAFF. CDR3 DNA sequence: TGTGCCAGCAGCTCACATCCTGCGGGGAACACTGAAGCTTTCTTT.

The chain combines TRBV2 with TRBJ2-3; the match to TRBD2 covers 10 bases. The CDR3 extends over 15 amino acids. Losses at the gene ends were 4 bases for V and 5 bases for J; bases not matched to a gene: 6. Germline values: CDR1 SNHLY, CDR2 FYNNEI. The DNA of the CDR3 is TGTGCCAGCAGTGGGAGGCTAGCGGGGGAAGATACGCAGTATTTT. It specifies CASSGRLAGEDTQYF.

The V call is TRBV28, the J call TRBJ2-1; TRBD2 agrees at 12 bases. Germline CDR1 and CDR2: MDHEN and SYDVKM. CDR3 size: 14 residues. V shed 11 bases, J shed 15 bases, and the junction held 17 bases outside the gene matches. Here the CDR3 DNA reads TGTGCCTGCTACTCGGGACTAGCGGGCTTCGGTAGGTTCTTC. Protein sequence: CACYSGLAGFGRFF.

The V and J genes are TRBV4-1 and TRBJ1-5, with a tentative D call TRBD1 (6 bases). The CDR3 spans 19 residues. Germline-derived CDR1 and CDR2 are MGHRA and YSYEKL. V gave up 0 bases and J gave up 1 base, with 19 bases separating them. The CDR3 is CASSQDQIPDRRSNQPQHF. DNA of the CDR3: TGCGCCAGCAGCCAAGATCAGATCCCGGACAGACGGAGCAATCAGCCCCAGCATTTT.

In the case of this clone: A single base separates this from a much larger clone, so it may be a read error. Other DNA sequences in this sample translate to the same CDR3. The chain combines TRBV5-4 with TRBJ1-3; TRBD1 matches 7 bases. The germline gives CDR1 SGHNT, CDR2 YYREEE (reference sequence). This CDR3 spans 15 amino acids. V lost 3 bases and J lost 2; bases outside the gene matches: 5. CDR3 coding DNA: TGTGCCAGCAGCTCCGACAGGGTGCCTGGAAACACCATATATTTT. Residues: CASSSDRVPGNTIYF.

A note on this clone: Relative to the germline gene, one junction end is altered; a read error may explain this. The chain is built from TRBV7-9 and TRBJ2-3; D is uncertain. This CDR3 is built from 12 residues. Germline CDR1 and CDR2: SEHNR and FQNEAQ (reference sequence). In DNA, the CDR3 is TGTTCCAGCAGCTCATTCACAGATACGCAGTATTTT. Residues: CSSSSFTDTQYF.

The rearrangement joins TRBV6-6 to TRBJ1-1; 7 nucleotides align to TRBD1. The J segment lost 4 bases and the V segment lost 6 bases, leaving 2 bases of the junction unmatched. Germline assignment: CDR1 MNHNY and CDR2 SVGAGI (reference sequence). CDR3 length equals 12 residues. The CDR3 DNA reads TGTGCCAGCAGGTCAGGGGGCACTGAAGCTTTCTTT. Protein product: CASRSGGTEAFF.

The chain recombines TRBV29-1 with TRBJ2-5; 7 bases are a match to TRBD1. This CDR3 contains 13 residues. Germline V gene sequence: CDR1 SQVTM, CDR2 ANQGSEA. V lost 4 bases and J lost 2; bases outside the gene matches: 4. The CDR3 DNA reads TGCAGCGTTGCAGGGGGTCGGCAAGAGACCCAGTACTTC. Amino acid sequence: CSVAGGRQETQYF.

The gene calls are TRBV28 and TRBJ2-1; 15 bases align to TRBD2. V was clipped by 3 bases and J by 6 bases; unmatched bases: 6. The CDR3 has 17 amino acids. Looked up from germline, CDR1 is MDHEN and CDR2 is SYDVKM. CDR3 protein: CASSFRTSGGVFNEQFF. The CDR3 DNA sequence: TGTGCCAGCAGTTTCAGGACTAGCGGGGGGGTCTTCAATGAGCAGTTCTTC.

The rearrangement joins TRBV6-5 to TRBJ2-7; maybe TRBD2 (6 bases). CDR1 and CDR2 (germline): MNHEY, SVGAGI. The V and J ends lost 4 bases and 1 base respectively, with 11 bases between them. The CDR3 sequence is 14 residues long. This chain's CDR3 is CASSWGVGSYEQYF. The CDR3 DNA is TGTGCCAGCAGTTGGGGGGTTGGATCCTACGAGCAGTACTTC.

This clone was recorded only once. The DNA for the CDR3 is TGTGCCAGCAGTGGGACAGGACACGGCTACACCTTC. This sequence encodes CASSGTGHGYTF. The V call is TRBV6-1, the J call TRBJ1-2; 7 bases fit TRBD1. Losses at the gene ends were 4 bases for V and 8 bases for J; bases not matched to a gene: 4. Germline lookup yields CDR1 MNHNS and CDR2 SASEGT. CDR3 length: 12 amino acids.

The genes are TRBV12-5 and TRBJ2-2, with 7 nucleotides matching TRBD1. Germline lookup yields CDR1 LGHNT and CDR2 FRNRAP. The CDR3 totals 16 residues. V gave up 0 bases and J gave up 3 bases; unmatched junction bases: 4. Here the CDR3 reads CASGLVWQGDTGELFF. CDR3 nucleotides: TGTGCTAGTGGTTTGGTATGGCAGGGGGACACCGGGGAGCTGTTTTTT.

There are a few counts of this clone. The chain couples TRBV19 to TRBJ1-5, with TRBD1 matching over 10 bases. V lost 4 bases, J lost 3 bases, and 6 bases stayed unmatched. Germline CDR1 and CDR2: LNHDA and SQIVND (reference sequence). CDR3 length equals 16 residues. The CDR3 nucleotides are TGTGCCAGTAGTAACCGGGACAGGGGTCCCAATCAGCCCCAGCATTTT. Encoded protein: CASSNRDRGPNQPQHF.

This chain connects TRBV28 to TRBJ1-1; D is possibly TRBD1 (6 bases). The CDR3 has 16 amino acids. Germline lookup yields CDR1 MDHEN and CDR2 SYDVKM. Trimming shortened V by 2 bases and J by 0 bases, and 13 bases separated the two germline ends. The chain's CDR3 is CASSLRGTILNTEAFF. CDR3 DNA: TGTGCCAGCAGTTTAAGAGGGACAATCCTGAACACTGAAGCTTTCTTT.

The J gene is TRBJ1-3, the V gene TRBV28; D not resolved. Trimming pared 5 bases from V and 0 bases from J, leaving 17 bases between. CDR1 is MDHEN and CDR2 is SYDVKM in the germline V gene. The CDR3 contains 17 residues. CDR3 protein: CASSNPPDGSSGNTIYF. CDR3 bases: TGTGCCAGCAGTAATCCTCCGGACGGGAGCTCTGGAAACACCATATATTTT.